The 27 T cell receptor beta chains below were found in one sample sequenced in a study of OX40 agonist ivuxolimab in advanced cancers. Produced via immunoSEQ multiplex PCR; TCRdb's table is partial and in-frame only. The table shows 35,000 to 45,000 clones, with about three quarters occurring only once. The sequencing used CD4+ or CD8+ T cells sorted from blood, collected in a trial of the OX40 agonist ivuxolimab. All receptors derive from an adult with an advanced solid tumor such as melanoma, head and neck, liver or kidney cancer.

In DNA, the CDR3 is TGTGCCAGCAGCGTAGCCCAGGGGGCATGCGGCAAAAACATTCAGTACTTC. It encodes CASSVAQGACGKNIQYF. This chain links TRBV9 with TRBJ2-4, with 8 positions matching TRBD1. Germline values: CDR1 SGDLS, CDR2 YYNGEE. The CDR3 totals 17 residues. Trimming cost V 0 bases and J 3 bases; bases outside gene matches: 8. The full variable domain, its missing parts supplied by reference TRBV9 and TRBJ2-4, is DSGVTQTPKHLITATGQRVTLRCSPRSGDLSVYWYQQSLDQGLQFLIQYYNGEERAKGNILERFSAQQFPDLHSELNLSSLELGDSALYFCASSVAQGACGKNIQYFGAGTRLSVL.

The J gene is TRBJ2-7, the V gene TRBV6-1, with 7 positions matching TRBD2. V shed 4 bases and J 2 bases; nucleotides not matched to a gene: 11. The CDR3 contains 16 residues. CDR1 is MNHNS, CDR2 SASEGT, per germline. CDR3 protein: CASSGLAAVKPYEQYF. The DNA of the CDR3 is TGTGCCAGCAGTGGGCTAGCGGCGGTGAAACCCTACGAGCAGTACTTC.

CDR3 DNA sequence: TGTGCCACCAGCAGAGATAGGGGGGCGGTGAATGAGCAGTTCTTC. Translation: CATSRDRGAVNEQFF. The rearrangement links TRBV15 to TRBJ2-1; D may be TRBD1 or TRBD2 (6 bases each). V was pared by 0 bases and J by 7 bases, with 13 bases between. There are 15 residues in the CDR3. Germline V gives CDR1 LNHNV, CDR2 YYDKDF (reference sequence).

The rearrangement joins TRBV5-1 to TRBJ2-3; TRBD1 aligns across 7 bases. J lost 2 bases, V lost 4 bases, and 4 bases had no gene match. Per the germline V gene, CDR1 is SGHRS and CDR2 is YFSETQ. There are 14 residues in the CDR3. CDR3 nucleotides: TGCGCCAGCAGCAAAGGGACAGCCACAGATACGCAGTATTTT. The encoded protein is CASSKGTATDTQYF.

This chain uses TRBV10-1 with TRBJ1-5, with D hard to call. This CDR3 has 16 amino acids. Germline CDR1 is WNHNN and CDR2 is SYGVQD (reference sequence). V was cut by 4 bases and J by 4 bases, with 17 bases left in between. The CDR3 coding sequence is TGCGCCAGCAGTGTTCGTTCTCCTCCCCGTAATCAGCCCCAGCATTTT. This sequence encodes CASSVRSPPRNQPQHF.

The rearrangement links TRBV11-2 to TRBJ1-1; D is possibly TRBD1 (5 bases). Trimming took 0 bases from V and 7 from J, leaving 9 bases between them. Germline values: CDR1 SGHAT, CDR2 FQNNGV. This CDR3 is built from 13 residues. The CDR3 DNA sequence: TGTGCCAGCAGCTTAGATGGGGCTCGTGAAGCTTTCTTT. Translating gives CASSLDGAREAFF. Drawing the rest from reference TRBV11-2 and TRBJ1-1, the complete variable domain is EAGVAQSPRYKIIEKRQSVAFWCNPISGHATLYWYQQILGQGPKLLIQFQNNGVVDDSQLPKDRFSAERLKGVDSTLKIQPAKLEDSAVYLCASSLDGAREAFFGQGTRLTVV.

The genes are TRBV28 and TRBJ2-7; D may be TRBD1 (7 bases). CDR3 length equals 15 residues. Per the germline V gene, CDR1 is MDHEN and CDR2 is SYDVKM. Trimming took off 6 bases at V and 6 bases at J, with 21 bases between the two ends. CDR3 bases: TGTGCCAGCAGCCTCCCAACGGCAGGGGGACTCGAGCAGTACTTC. This gives the protein CASSLPTAGGLEQYF.

This chain joins TRBV18 and TRBJ1-2; perhaps TRBD1 as D (6 bases). The germline V gene encodes CDR1 KGHSH and CDR2 LQKENI. The length of the CDR3 is 13 residues. With 5 bases removed from V and 3 bases from J, the gap between germline ends came to 10 bases. The CDR3 protein is CASSFKGDYGYTF. CDR3 in DNA: TGTGCCAGCTCATTCAAGGGGGACTATGGCTACACCTTC.

This chain joins TRBV14 and TRBJ1-2, with D tentatively TRBD1 (5 bases). CDR1 is SGHDN and CDR2 is FVKESK in the germline V gene. This CDR3 region has 13 residues. The V and J ends lost 3 bases and 8 bases respectively, with 13 bases between them. The CDR3 reads CASSQTPKGGYTF. The DNA for the CDR3 is TGTGCCAGCAGCCAGACCCCAAAGGGGGGCTACACCTTC.

This chain links TRBV11-2 with TRBJ1-1, with TRBD1 identical over 7 bases. The V and J ends lost 5 bases and 4 bases, in that order; junction bases with no gene match: 4. The germline V gene has CDR1 SGHAT and CDR2 FQNNGV. This CDR3 has 13 residues. The CDR3: CASSAGTATEAFF. The CDR3 DNA follows: TGTGCCAGCAGCGCAGGGACAGCCACTGAAGCTTTCTTT.

The rearrangement uses TRBV29-1 and TRBJ2-5; D may correspond to TRBD1 or TRBD2 (6 bases each). Germline CDR1 is SQVTM and CDR2 is ANQGSEA. This CDR3 comprises 12 residues. V lost 7 bases to trimming and J lost 5 bases, with 14 bases between them. The CDR3 DNA reads as TGCAGCGAAAGGGGGGAGAGCGAGACCCAGTACTTC. The encoded protein is CSERGESETQYF.

This chain joins TRBV5-8 and TRBJ1-1; tentatively, D is TRBD1 (6 bases). This CDR3 has 17 amino acids. CDR1 is SGHTS and CDR2 is YDEGEE in the germline V gene. Trimming left V 3 bases short and J 0 bases short, with 18 bases between. The CDR3: CASSWGNRATMNTEAFF. DNA of the CDR3: TGTGCCAGCAGCTGGGGTAACAGGGCTACGATGAACACTGAAGCTTTCTTT.

The V and J genes are TRBV30 and TRBJ2-2, with 9 positions matching TRBD1. The germline V gene encodes CDR1 GTSNPN and CDR2 SVGIG (reference sequence). V lost 0 bases and J lost 3; bases outside the gene matches: 11. This CDR3 contains 18 residues. The CDR3 is CAWSVTFLRTGDTGELFF. Written as DNA, the CDR3 is TGTGCCTGGAGTGTAACATTCTTGAGGACAGGGGACACCGGGGAGCTGTTTTTT.

This clone turned up a few times. The J gene is TRBJ1-4, the V gene TRBV6-1; D is unresolved. This CDR3 comprises 11 residues. V was shortened by 1 base and J by 8 bases, with 2 bases between the two germline ends. Germline CDR1 MNHNS, CDR2 SASEGT. The CDR3 DNA reads as TGTGCCAGCAGTGAAGACGAAAAACTGTTTTTT. This gives the protein CASSEDEKLFF.

This clone was observed once. The chain links TRBV28 to TRBJ2-1; 12 nucleotides match TRBD2. With V trimmed by 6 bases and J by 4 bases, 4 bases remained unmatched. CDR3 size: 15 residues. From germline, CDR1 is MDHEN and CDR2 SYDVKM. The CDR3 sequence is CASRLGTSGYNEQFF. The CDR3 region has the DNA TGTGCCAGCAGGCTCGGGACTAGCGGGTACAATGAGCAGTTCTTC.

J is TRBJ2-1 and V is TRBV7-6; weak D call: TRBD2 (5 bases). The germline V gene has CDR1 SGHVS and CDR2 FNYEAQ. Trimming shortened V by 0 bases and J by 0 bases, and 6 bases separated the two germline ends. This CDR3 spans 15 amino acids. CDR3 sequence reads: CASSLAGSSYNEQFF. CDR3 bases: TGTGCCAGCAGCTTAGCGGGGAGCTCCTACAATGAGCAGTTCTTC.

The chain employs TRBV5-4 and TRBJ2-5; D possibly corresponds to TRBD1 (6 bases). This CDR3 contains 14 residues. CDR1 SGHNT and CDR2 YYREEE come from the germline V gene (reference sequence). V was pared by 6 bases and J by 5 bases, with 17 bases between. The CDR3 is CASIPDSLDETQYF. The CDR3 nucleotides read TGTGCCAGCATCCCGGACAGCCTCGACGAGACCCAGTACTTC. The whole variable domain, remainder taken from reference TRBV5-4 and TRBJ2-5, is ETGVTQSPTHLIKTRGQQVTLRCSSQSGHNTVSWYQQALGQGPQFIFQYYREEENGRGNFPPRFSGLQFPNYSSELNVNALELDDSALYLCASIPDSLDETQYFGPGTRLLVL.

This clone turned up a few times. The chain has TRBV11-2 and TRBJ2-1; 11 bases align to TRBD2. The CDR3 sequence is 15 residues long. Germline V gene lookup returns CDR1 SGHAT and CDR2 FQNNGV. The junction had 9 bases not matched to a gene; V was cut back by 4 bases and J by 10 bases. The CDR3 DNA reads as TGTGCCAGCAGCTCGACTAGCGGGGTAAGTTCGGAGCAGTTCTTC. It codes for CASSSTSGVSSEQFF.

The chain links TRBV5-1 to TRBJ2-2; TRBD2 is a possible D gene (6 bases). Germline V gene lookup returns CDR1 SGHRS and CDR2 YFSETQ. V gave up 2 bases and J gave up 1 base, with 6 bases separating them. The CDR3 runs to 14 residues. This chain's CDR3 is CASSFSGNTGELFF. The CDR3 nucleotides are TGCGCCAGCAGCTTTAGCGGGAACACCGGGGAGCTGTTTTTT.

The chain employs TRBV27 and TRBJ2-4; 11 positions match TRBD2. Germline V gene lookup returns CDR1 MNHEY and CDR2 SMNVEV (reference sequence). This CDR3 is built from 17 residues. J was trimmed by 6 bases and V by 0 bases; bases with no gene match: 7. The CDR3 loop is CASSLSQTSGVRNIQYF. For the CDR3, the DNA is TGTGCCAGCAGTTTATCCCAGACTAGCGGGGTCAGAAACATTCAGTACTTC.

The chain links TRBV28 to TRBJ2-7; 8 bases agree with TRBD2. V dropped 5 bases and J dropped 0; count of bases not matched to a gene: 6. The CDR3 runs to 15 residues. Germline lookup yields CDR1 MDHEN and CDR2 SYDVKM. CDR3 amino acids: CASSRGGQGSYEQYF. The DNA for the CDR3 is TGTGCCAGCAGTCGGGGGGGCCAGGGCTCCTACGAGCAGTACTTC.

This rearrangement joins TRBV6-6 to TRBJ1-4; D not certain. Germline V gene lookup returns CDR1 MNHNY and CDR2 SVGAGI (reference sequence). Trimming took off 0 bases at V and 2 bases at J, with 7 bases between the two ends. The CDR3 is 15 amino acids. CDR3 sequence: CASSYSGNTNEKLFF. CDR3 DNA: TGTGCCAGCAGTTACTCTGGTAACACTAATGAAAAACTGTTTTTT.

V gene TRBV7-9 combines with J gene TRBJ2-4; a possible D gene is TRBD2 (6 bases). The CDR3 is 16 residues long. The V and J ends lost 4 bases and 0 bases respectively, with 13 bases between them. CDR1 SEHNR and CDR2 FQNEAQ come from the germline V gene (reference sequence). The CDR3 loop reads CASSSGAGLAKNIQYF. The CDR3 DNA reads TGTGCCAGCAGCTCTGGGGCGGGGCTAGCCAAAAACATTCAGTACTTC.

The J gene is TRBJ2-2, the V gene TRBV20-1; the D is unclear. Germline V gives CDR1 DFQATT, CDR2 SNEGSKA (reference sequence). V shed 5 bases and J shed 8 bases, with 9 bases lying between them. The CDR3 contains 11 residues. The CDR3 reads CSAPNVGELFF. The DNA for the CDR3 is TGCAGTGCTCCCAATGTGGGGGAGCTGTTTTTT.

This clone was counted a single time. The chain carries TRBV11-2 and TRBJ2-5, with D possibly TRBD1 on 5 matching bases. Trimming took off 5 bases at V and 5 bases at J, with 24 bases between the two ends. The CDR3 covers 17 residues. Germline lookup yields CDR1 SGHAT and CDR2 FQNNGV. DNA for the CDR3: TGTGCCAGCAGCCGAAGGCCAGGGCATCAAAGTGGGGAGACCCAGTACTTC. It codes for CASSRRPGHQSGETQYF.

This clone has only one observation. The gene calls are TRBV27 and TRBJ1-2, with a tentative D call TRBD1 (5 bases). The germline V gene has CDR1 MNHEY and CDR2 SMNVEV (reference sequence). V gave up 3 bases and J gave up 5 bases, with 19 bases separating them. The CDR3 extends over 16 amino acids. This chain's CDR3 is CASSLGGSRGLYGYTF. The CDR3 DNA is TGTGCCAGCAGTTTGGGGGGTTCGAGGGGCCTTTATGGCTACACCTTC.

The CDR3 sequence is CAWSVRSALYTGELFF. The CDR3 coding sequence is TGTGCCTGGAGTGTACGGTCAGCGCTGTACACCGGGGAGCTGTTTTTT. This chain joins TRBV30 and TRBJ2-2; D is uncertain. V was clipped by 0 bases and J by 3 bases, with 14 bases between them. The CDR3 has 16 amino acids. Germline values: CDR1 GTSNPN, CDR2 SVGIG (reference sequence).